This entry lists 20 T cell receptor beta chains sequenced from one sample in a study of early T cells in non-severe SARS-CoV-2 infection. One entry per CDR3 protein results from TCRdb running MiXCR on the 5' RACE reads. The sample has more than 65,000 distinct CDR3 sequences; more than 10% are singletons. The sequencing sample was made of whole blood. These receptors were obtained from an adult who was a healthcare worker with PCR-confirmed SARS-CoV-2 infection or an uninfected control (not recorded which).

This clonotype was picked up many times. The genes are TRBV6-2 or TRBV6-3 and TRBJ2-1; a weak D match, TRBD1 (7 bases). Germline CDR1 MNHEY, CDR2 SVGEGT. The CDR3 runs to 16 residues. Trimming took off 2 bases at V and 1 base at J, with 12 bases between the two ends. Written as DNA, the CDR3 is TGTGCCAGCAGTTACAATTCAGGGGGGTCCTACAATGAGCAGTTCTTC. It codes for CASSYNSGGSYNEQFF.

The V and J genes are TRBV25-1 and TRBJ2-7; D gene unclear. This CDR3 comprises 14 residues. The germline V gene has CDR1 MGHDK and CDR2 SYGVNS. V lost 6 bases and J 2 bases, leaving 14 bases between the germline ends. CDR3 in DNA: TGTGCCAGCAGAGCTAGGACCAGCCCCTACGAGCAGTACTTC. This gives the protein CASRARTSPYEQYF.

The chain is built from TRBV5-1 and TRBJ2-1, with TRBD2 identical over 11 bases. V trimming: 3 bases; J trimming: 0 bases; junction bases outside the gene matches: 11. This CDR3 comprises 19 residues. The germline CDR1 and CDR2 sequences are SGHRS and YFSETQ. In DNA form, the CDR3 reads TGCGCCAGCAGCTCGGTGGGACTAGCGGCTTTGAGCTCCTACAATGAGCAGTTCTTC. It codes for CASSSVGLAALSSYNEQFF.

J is TRBJ2-3 and V is TRBV24-1; 7 bases align to TRBD1. Germline V lookup: CDR1 KGHDR, CDR2 SFDVKD. The junction had 3 bases not matched to a gene; V was cut back by 2 bases and J by 8 bases. This CDR3 is 13 amino acids long. DNA for the CDR3: TGTGCCACCAGTGATTCCCCAGGGGGTACGCAGTATTTT. Residues: CATSDSPGGTQYF.

This clonotype was seen a few times. This chain links TRBV6-2 or TRBV6-3 with TRBJ2-6; unclear D gene. Germline V gene data show CDR1 as MNHEY and CDR2 as SVGEGT. V lost 2 bases and J 0 bases, leaving 2 bases between the germline ends. This CDR3 comprises 14 residues. The chain's CDR3 is CASSYNSGANVLTF. In DNA, the CDR3 is TGTGCCAGCAGTTACAACTCTGGGGCCAACGTCCTGACTTTC.

This chain links TRBV19 with TRBJ1-5; possibly TRBD1 for D (6 bases). Germline CDR1 LNHDA, CDR2 SQIVND (reference sequence). Trimming shortened V by 7 bases and J by 4 bases, and 11 bases separated the two germline ends. This CDR3 contains 13 residues. The CDR3 reads CASKTGRNQPQHF. CDR3 DNA: TGTGCCAGTAAAACAGGGCGAAATCAGCCCCAGCATTTT.

This clonotype showed up just a few times. V usage is TRBV27 and J usage is TRBJ2-3; D is uncertain. V lost 6 bases and J 3 bases, leaving 19 bases between the germline ends. This CDR3 is built from 16 residues. The germline V gene has CDR1 MNHEY and CDR2 SMNVEV (reference sequence). The CDR3: CASSLRWSILTDTQYF. CDR3 DNA sequence: TGTGCCAGCAGCCTCCGGTGGTCCATACTTACAGATACGCAGTATTTT.

The chain is built from TRBV20-1 and TRBJ2-7, with 9 nucleotides matching TRBD2. V dropped 3 bases and J dropped 0; count of bases not matched to a gene: 6. The CDR3 loop spans 15 amino acids. Germline V gene lookup returns CDR1 DFQATT and CDR2 SNEGSKA (reference sequence). The CDR3 loop is CSASPRGRASYEQYF. In DNA form, the CDR3 reads TGCAGTGCTAGCCCACGCGGGAGGGCCTCCTACGAGCAGTACTTC.

This chain uses TRBV2 with TRBJ2-7; 13 positions match TRBD2. Germline V gene lookup returns CDR1 SNHLY and CDR2 FYNNEI. The CDR3 is 16 residues long. V dropped 6 bases and J dropped 3; count of bases not matched to a gene: 8. The CDR3 DNA sequence: TGTGCCAGCAGACTAGCGGGAGGGGGTACTTTCTACGAGCAGTACTTC. It is translated as CASRLAGGGTFYEQYF.

This clonotype showed up just a few times. The chain recombines TRBV2 with TRBJ1-5; 10 positions agree with TRBD1. Germline V gives CDR1 SNHLY, CDR2 FYNNEI. Trimming removed 7 bases from V and 4 bases from J; junction bases left unmatched: 4. The CDR3 sequence is 14 residues long. The CDR3 spells CASTGQGGNQPQHF. CDR3 DNA: TGTGCCAGCACCGGACAGGGGGGGAATCAGCCCCAGCATTTT.

V is TRBV7-2 and J is TRBJ2-7; the D gene is possibly TRBD1 (7 bases). The CDR3 runs 16 residues. Germline CDR1 is SGHTA and CDR2 is FQGNSA. The V end lost 2 bases, the J end lost 9 bases, and 23 bases lay between the germline ends. This chain's CDR3 is CASSLLGGAGGGGQYF. The DNA of the CDR3 is TGTGCCAGCAGCTTACTTGGCGGTGCAGGGGGAGGCGGGCAGTACTTC.

This clonotype was seen a few times. This chain uses TRBV6-5 with TRBJ2-7, with 14 bases identical to TRBD2. CDR1 MNHEY and CDR2 SVGAGI come from the germline V gene. The CDR3 consists of 16 residues. After removal of 5 bases from V and 4 bases from J, the junction contained 7 bases not matched to a gene. CDR3 residues: CASSLRGTSGRYEQYF. The CDR3 DNA reads as TGTGCCAGCAGTCTAAGAGGGACTAGCGGGAGATACGAGCAGTACTTC.

This clonotype was observed many times. The CDR3 DNA sequence: TGCAGTGCTAGTCGACAGGGTTCCTACGAGCAGTACTTC. Its protein product is CSASRQGSYEQYF. This chain connects TRBV20-1 to TRBJ2-7; 7 bases line up with TRBD1. The junction had 3 bases not matched to a gene; V was cut back by 3 bases and J by 1 base. Germline V gives CDR1 DFQATT, CDR2 SNEGSKA (reference sequence). CDR3 length equals 13 residues.

This clonotype was seen a handful of times. The chain combines TRBV12-3 or TRBV12-4 with TRBJ1-1; weak D call: TRBD1 (6 bases). Trimming pared 7 bases from V and 0 bases from J, leaving 12 bases between. The CDR3 spans 14 residues. This CDR3 is CASTETGLNTEAFF. Here the CDR3 DNA reads TGTGCCAGCACCGAAACAGGGCTGAACACTGAAGCTTTCTTT.

This clonotype was counted between two and nine times. V is TRBV28 and J is TRBJ1-4; possible D gene TRBD1, 5 bases. This CDR3 has 13 residues. V was shortened by 6 bases and J by 6 bases, with 11 bases between the two germline ends. CDR1 is MDHEN and CDR2 is SYDVKM in the germline V gene. In DNA form, the CDR3 reads TGTGCCAGCAGATCAGGGCTCCATGAAAAACTGTTTTTT. It translates to CASRSGLHEKLFF. The variable domain in full, with the rest retrieved from reference TRBV28 and TRBJ1-4, is DVKVTQSSRYLVKRTGEKVFLECVQDMDHENMFWYRQDPGLGLRLIYFSYDVKMKEKGDIPEGYSVSREKKERFSLILESASTNQTSMYLCASRSGLHEKLFFGSGTQLSVL.

This clonotype was seen a few times. CDR3 nucleotides: TGTGCCAGCAGCTCACATTGGGAGCAGTACTTC. This sequence encodes CASSSHWEQYF. The chain is built from TRBV11-2 and TRBJ2-7; no firm D call. The germline V gene encodes CDR1 SGHAT and CDR2 FQNNGV. Trimming left V 4 bases short and J 7 bases short, with 8 bases between. The CDR3 has 11 residues.

This chain connects TRBV10-3 to TRBJ2-5; TRBD1 or TRBD2 may be the D gene (5 bases each). Germline CDR1 and CDR2: ENHRY and SYGVKD. Trimming cost V 5 bases and J 5 bases, with 15 bases left between them. The CDR3 length is 14 residues. CDR3 nucleotide sequence: TGTGCCATCAGTCCTCTTCCTCGGGACGAGACCCAGTACTTC. Protein product: CAISPLPRDETQYF.

In its sample, this clonotype was seen a few times. The J gene is TRBJ2-3, the V gene TRBV19; 13 positions match TRBD2. This CDR3 spans 14 amino acids. The ends lost 6 bases at V and 8 bases at J; junction bases unmatched: 5. In germline, CDR1 is LNHDA, CDR2 SQIVND (reference sequence). The CDR3 nucleotides read TGTGCCAGTAGAGAGACTAGCGGGAGGTTTACGCAGTATTTT. The encoded protein is CASRETSGRFTQYF.

This clonotype occurred many times. The CDR3, as DNA: TGTGCCAGCAGTACCGCTAAGGGGGTATCGGACACTGAAGCTTTCTTT. It yields the protein CASSTAKGVSDTEAFF. The rearrangement joins TRBV6-5 to TRBJ1-1; maybe TRBD1 (6 bases). The CDR3 length is 16 residues. The germline V gene encodes CDR1 MNHEY and CDR2 SVGAGI. The V end was cut by 5 bases, the J end by 3 bases, with 19 bases between.

This chain uses TRBV5-4 with TRBJ1-6; a possible D gene is TRBD1 (6 bases). The germline CDR1 and CDR2 sequences are SGHNT and YYREEE (reference sequence). The CDR3 has 14 amino acids. Trimming pared 1 base from V and 9 bases from J, leaving 11 bases between. The CDR3 coding sequence is TGTGCCAGCAGCTTGAAACAGGGCAGTTCACCCCTCCACTTT. This codes for CASSLKQGSSPLHF.